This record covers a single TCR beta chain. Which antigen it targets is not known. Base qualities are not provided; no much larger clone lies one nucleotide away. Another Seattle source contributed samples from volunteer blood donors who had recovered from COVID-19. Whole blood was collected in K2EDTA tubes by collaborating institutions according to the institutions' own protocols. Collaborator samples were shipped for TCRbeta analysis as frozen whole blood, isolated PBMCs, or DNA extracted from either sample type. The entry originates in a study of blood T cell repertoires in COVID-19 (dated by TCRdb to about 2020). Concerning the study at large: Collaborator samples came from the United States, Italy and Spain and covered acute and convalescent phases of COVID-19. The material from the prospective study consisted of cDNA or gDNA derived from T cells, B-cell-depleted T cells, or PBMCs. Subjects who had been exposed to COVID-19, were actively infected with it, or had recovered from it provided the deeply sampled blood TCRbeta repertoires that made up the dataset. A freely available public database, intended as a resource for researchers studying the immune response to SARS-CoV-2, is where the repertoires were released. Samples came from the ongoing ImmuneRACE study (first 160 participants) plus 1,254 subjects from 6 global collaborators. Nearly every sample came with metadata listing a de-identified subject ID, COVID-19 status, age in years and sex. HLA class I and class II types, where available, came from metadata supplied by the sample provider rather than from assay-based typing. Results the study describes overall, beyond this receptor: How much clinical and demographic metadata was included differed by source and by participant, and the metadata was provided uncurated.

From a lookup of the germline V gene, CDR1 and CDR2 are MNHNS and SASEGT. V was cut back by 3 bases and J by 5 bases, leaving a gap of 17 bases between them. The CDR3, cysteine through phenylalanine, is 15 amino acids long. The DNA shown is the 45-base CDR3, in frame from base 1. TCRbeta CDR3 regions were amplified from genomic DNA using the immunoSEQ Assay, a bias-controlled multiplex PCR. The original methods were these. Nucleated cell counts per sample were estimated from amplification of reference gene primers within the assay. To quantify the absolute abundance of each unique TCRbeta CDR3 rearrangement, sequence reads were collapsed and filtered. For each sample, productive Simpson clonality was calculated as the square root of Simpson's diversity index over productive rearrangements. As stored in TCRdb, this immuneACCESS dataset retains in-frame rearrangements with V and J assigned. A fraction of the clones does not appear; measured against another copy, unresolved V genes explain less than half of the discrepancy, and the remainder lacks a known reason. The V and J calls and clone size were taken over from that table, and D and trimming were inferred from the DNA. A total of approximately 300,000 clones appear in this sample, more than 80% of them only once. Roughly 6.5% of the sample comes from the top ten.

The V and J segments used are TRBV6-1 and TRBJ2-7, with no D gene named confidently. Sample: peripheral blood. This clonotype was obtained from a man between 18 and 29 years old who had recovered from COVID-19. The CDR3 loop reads CASSDPLVMWDEQYF. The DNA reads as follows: TGTGCCAGCAGTGACCCCCTAGTAATGTGGGACGAGCAGTACTTC.